The TCR beta chain under discussion was sequenced for a study of cytomegalovirus exposure and HLA in healthy donors. Use of 60 Vbeta and 13 Jbeta primers characterized the PCR. Here immunoSEQ multiplex PCR was the method, and the copy in TCRdb shows in-frame clones only, minus some. The data contain 150,000 or so clones, 81% of them singletons. In this sample, this clone turned up once. CDR1 is LNHDA, CDR2 SQIVND, per germline (reference sequence). The CDR3 extends over 16 amino acids. Trimming removed 2 bases from V and 13 bases from J, with 21 bases in between. This chain uses TRBV19 with TRBJ1-6; the D gene is possibly TRBD1 (6 bases). The sequenced material came from PBMCs. The sequence derives from a middle-aged man in good health and CMV-seropositive. CDR3 region: CASSIRGARTKAPLHF. Written as DNA, the CDR3 is TGTGCCAGTAGTATACGGGGGGCGCGGACAAAGGCCCCCCTCCACTTT.